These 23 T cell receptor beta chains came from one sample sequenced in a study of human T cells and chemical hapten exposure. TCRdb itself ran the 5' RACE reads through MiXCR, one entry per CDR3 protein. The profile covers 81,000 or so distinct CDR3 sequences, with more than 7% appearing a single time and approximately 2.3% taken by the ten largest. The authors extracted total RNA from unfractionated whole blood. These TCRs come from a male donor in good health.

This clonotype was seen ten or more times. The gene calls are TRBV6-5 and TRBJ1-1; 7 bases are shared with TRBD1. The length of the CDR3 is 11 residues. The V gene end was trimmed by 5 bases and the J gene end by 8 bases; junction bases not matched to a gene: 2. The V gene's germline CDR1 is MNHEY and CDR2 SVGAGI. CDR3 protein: CASSNRGEAFF. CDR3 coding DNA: TGTGCCAGCAGTAACAGGGGCGAAGCTTTCTTT.

DNA of the CDR3: TGCGCCAGCAGCAAACAGGATTCGAGCACTGAAGCTTTCTTT. Amino acid sequence: CASSKQDSSTEAFF. The V call is TRBV4-1, the J call TRBJ1-1; a possible D gene is TRBD1 (5 bases). CDR1 and CDR2 (germline): MGHRA, YSYEKL. CDR3 size: 14 residues. With 5 bases removed from V and 4 bases from J, the gap between germline ends came to 14 bases.

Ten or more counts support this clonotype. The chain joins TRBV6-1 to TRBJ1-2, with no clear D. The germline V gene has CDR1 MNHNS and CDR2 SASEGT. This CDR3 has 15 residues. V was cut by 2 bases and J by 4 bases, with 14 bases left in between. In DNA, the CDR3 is TGTGCCAGCAGTGAACCGCCTCCCCTTTTCTATGGCTACACCTTC. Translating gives CASSEPPPLFYGYTF.

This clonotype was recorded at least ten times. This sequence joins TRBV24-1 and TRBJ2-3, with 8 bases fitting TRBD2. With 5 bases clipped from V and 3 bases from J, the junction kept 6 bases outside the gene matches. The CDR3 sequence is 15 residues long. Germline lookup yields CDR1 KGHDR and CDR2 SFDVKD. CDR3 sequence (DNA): TGTGCCACCAGTGTGGGAGCGGGGGAGACAGATACGCAGTATTTT. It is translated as CATSVGAGETDTQYF.

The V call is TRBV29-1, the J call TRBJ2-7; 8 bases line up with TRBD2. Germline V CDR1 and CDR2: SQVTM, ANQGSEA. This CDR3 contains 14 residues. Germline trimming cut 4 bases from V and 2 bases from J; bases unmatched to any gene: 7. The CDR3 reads CSVAEGLETYEQYF. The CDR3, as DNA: TGCAGCGTTGCGGAGGGACTAGAGACCTACGAGCAGTACTTC.

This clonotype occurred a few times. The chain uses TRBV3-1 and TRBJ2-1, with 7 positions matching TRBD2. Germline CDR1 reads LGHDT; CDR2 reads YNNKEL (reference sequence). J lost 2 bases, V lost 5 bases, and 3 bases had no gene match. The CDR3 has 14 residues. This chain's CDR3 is CASSIGLAYNEQFF. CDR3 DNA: TGTGCCAGCAGCATTGGACTAGCCTACAATGAGCAGTTCTTC.

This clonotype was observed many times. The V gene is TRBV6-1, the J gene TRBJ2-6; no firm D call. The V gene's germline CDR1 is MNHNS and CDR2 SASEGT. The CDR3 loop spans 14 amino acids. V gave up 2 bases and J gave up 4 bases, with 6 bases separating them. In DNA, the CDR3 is TGTGCCAGCAGTGAATCTACAGGGGCCAACGTCCTGACTTTC. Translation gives CASSESTGANVLTF.

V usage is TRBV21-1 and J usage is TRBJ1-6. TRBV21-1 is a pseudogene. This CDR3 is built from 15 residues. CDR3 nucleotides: TGTGCCAGCAGCAAAGGTGCCAGGAATAATTCACCCCTCCACTTT. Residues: CASSKGARNNSPLHF.

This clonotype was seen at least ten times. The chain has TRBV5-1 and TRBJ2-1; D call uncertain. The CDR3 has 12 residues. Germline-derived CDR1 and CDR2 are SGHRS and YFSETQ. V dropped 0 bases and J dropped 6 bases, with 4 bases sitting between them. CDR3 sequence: CASSLDGNEQFF. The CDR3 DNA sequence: TGCGCCAGCAGCTTGGACGGCAATGAGCAGTTCTTC.

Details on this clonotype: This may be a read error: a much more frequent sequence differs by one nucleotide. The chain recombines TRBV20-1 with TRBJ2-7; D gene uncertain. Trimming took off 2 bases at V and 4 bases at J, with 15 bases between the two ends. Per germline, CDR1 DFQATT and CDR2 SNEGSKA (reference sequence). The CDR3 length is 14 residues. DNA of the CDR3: TGCAGTGCTAGAAACTCAAGCCGAAGGTACGAGCAGTACTTC. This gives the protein CSARNSSRRYEQYF.

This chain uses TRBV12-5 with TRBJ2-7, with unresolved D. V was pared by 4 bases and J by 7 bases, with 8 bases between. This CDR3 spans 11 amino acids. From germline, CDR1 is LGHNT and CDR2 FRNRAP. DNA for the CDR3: TGTGCTAGTGGTTCCGGGCCGGAGCAGTACTTC. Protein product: CASGSGPEQYF.

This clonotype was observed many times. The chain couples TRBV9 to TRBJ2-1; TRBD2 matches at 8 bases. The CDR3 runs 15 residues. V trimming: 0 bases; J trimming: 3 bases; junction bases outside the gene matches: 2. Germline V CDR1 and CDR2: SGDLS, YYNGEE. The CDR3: CASSVDSGDYNEQFF. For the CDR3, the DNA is TGTGCCAGCAGCGTAGATAGCGGGGACTACAATGAGCAGTTCTTC.

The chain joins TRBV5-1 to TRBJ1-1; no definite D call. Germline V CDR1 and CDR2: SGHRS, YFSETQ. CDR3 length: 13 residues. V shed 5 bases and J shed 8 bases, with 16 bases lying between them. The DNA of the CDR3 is TGCGCCAGCAGTTTCCAGGTGAGGGCCGAAGCTTTCTTT. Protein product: CASSFQVRAEAFF.

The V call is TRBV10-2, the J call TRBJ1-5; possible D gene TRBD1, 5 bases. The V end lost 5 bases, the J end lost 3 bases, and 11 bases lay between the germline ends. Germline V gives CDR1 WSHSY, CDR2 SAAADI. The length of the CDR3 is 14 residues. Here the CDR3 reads CASSHPGYNQPQHF. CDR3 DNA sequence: TGCGCCAGCAGTCATCCAGGGTACAATCAGCCCCAGCATTTT.

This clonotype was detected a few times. DNA for the CDR3: TGTGCCAGCAGCCAAAGAGCGGGGGGGCGAACTAATGAAAAACTGTTTTTT. Translating gives CASSQRAGGRTNEKLFF. This chain connects TRBV3-1 to TRBJ1-4, with D perhaps matching TRBD1 (6 bases). The CDR3 contains 17 residues. Looked up from germline, CDR1 is LGHDT and CDR2 is YNNKEL (reference sequence). The V and J ends lost 2 bases and 1 base respectively, with 14 bases between them.

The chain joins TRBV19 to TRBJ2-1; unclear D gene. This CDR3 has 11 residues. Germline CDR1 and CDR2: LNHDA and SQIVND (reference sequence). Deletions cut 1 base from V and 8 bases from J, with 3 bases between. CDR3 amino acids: CASSIGDEQFF. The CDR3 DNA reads TGTGCCAGTAGTATAGGAGATGAGCAGTTCTTC.

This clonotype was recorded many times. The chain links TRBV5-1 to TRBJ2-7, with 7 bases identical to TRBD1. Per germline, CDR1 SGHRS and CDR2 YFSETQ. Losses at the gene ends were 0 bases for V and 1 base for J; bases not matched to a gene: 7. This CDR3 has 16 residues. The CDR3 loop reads CASSLAWDRLSYEQYF. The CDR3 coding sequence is TGCGCCAGCAGCTTGGCCTGGGACAGACTTTCCTACGAGCAGTACTTC.

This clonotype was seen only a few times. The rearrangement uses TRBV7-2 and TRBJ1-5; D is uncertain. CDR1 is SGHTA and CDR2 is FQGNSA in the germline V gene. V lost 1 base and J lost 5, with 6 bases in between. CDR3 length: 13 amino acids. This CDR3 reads CASSLVGDQPQHF. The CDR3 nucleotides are TGTGCCAGCAGCTTAGTCGGAGATCAGCCCCAGCATTTT.

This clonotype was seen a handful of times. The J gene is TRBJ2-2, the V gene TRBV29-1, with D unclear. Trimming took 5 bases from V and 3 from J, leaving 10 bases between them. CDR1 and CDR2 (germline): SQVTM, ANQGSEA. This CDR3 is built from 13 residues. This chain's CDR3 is CSVYPPDTGELFF. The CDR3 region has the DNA TGCAGCGTTTACCCTCCGGACACCGGGGAGCTGTTTTTT.

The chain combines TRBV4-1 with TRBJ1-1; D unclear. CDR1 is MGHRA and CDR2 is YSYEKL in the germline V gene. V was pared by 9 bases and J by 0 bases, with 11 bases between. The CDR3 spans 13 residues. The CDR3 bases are TGCGCCAGTACGACGGTAATGAACACTGAAGCTTTCTTT. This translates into CASTTVMNTEAFF.

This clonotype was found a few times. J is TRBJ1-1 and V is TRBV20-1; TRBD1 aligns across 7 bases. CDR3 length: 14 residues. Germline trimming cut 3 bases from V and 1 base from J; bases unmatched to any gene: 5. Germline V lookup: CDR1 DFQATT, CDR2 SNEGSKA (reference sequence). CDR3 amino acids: CSARSGTENTEAFF. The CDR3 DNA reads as TGCAGTGCTAGGTCCGGGACAGAGAACACTGAAGCTTTCTTT.

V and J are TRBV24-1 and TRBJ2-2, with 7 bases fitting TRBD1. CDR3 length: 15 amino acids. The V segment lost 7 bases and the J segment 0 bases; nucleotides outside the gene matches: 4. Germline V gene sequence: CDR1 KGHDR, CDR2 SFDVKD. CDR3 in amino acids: CATSVGQANTGELFF. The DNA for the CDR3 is TGTGCCACCAGCGTAGGACAGGCGAACACCGGGGAGCTGTTTTTT.

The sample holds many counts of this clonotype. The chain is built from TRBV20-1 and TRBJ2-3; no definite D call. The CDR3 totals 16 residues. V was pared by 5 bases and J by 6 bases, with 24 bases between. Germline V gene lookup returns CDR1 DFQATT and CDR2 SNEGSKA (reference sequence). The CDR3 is CSALSRRTPILDTQYF. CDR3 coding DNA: TGCAGTGCTCTCTCCCGAAGGACCCCCATACTGGATACGCAGTATTTT.